The clone carrying this TCR beta chain was observed a single time. These data originate in a study of blood T cell repertoires in COVID-19. Study background: From the United States, Italy and Spain came samples of acute and convalescent COVID-19. From T cells, B-cell-depleted T cells, or PBMCs came the material, which was cDNA or gDNA.

Original data processing: Reference gene primer amplification gave nucleated cell count estimates. Some clones are missing from TCRdb's copy, which holds only in-frame ones; the method was immunoSEQ multiplex PCR. The V and J calls and clone size are taken from that table; D and trimming were inferred from the DNA. Of under 55,000 clones listed, around 82% are singletons. The length of the CDR3 is 14 residues. Germline V gene sequence: CDR1 SGHAT, CDR2 FQNNGV. With V trimmed by 5 bases and J by 12 bases, 12 bases remained unmatched. The gene calls are TRBV11-2 and TRBJ2-1, with 8 bases fitting TRBD2. The receptor was isolated from a woman aged 80 or over with acute or convalescent COVID-19. Input material: peripheral blood. As DNA, the CDR3 is TGTGCCAGCAGCCCATCTAGGCGGGAGGTTGTGCAGTTCTTC. As protein: CASSPSRREVVQFF.